One sample yielded the 12 T cell receptor beta chains listed below, sequenced in a study of T cell responses to AZD1222 COVID-19 vaccine. The assay was immunoSEQ multiplex PCR, and TCRdb's table has in-frame clones only and misses some. Of 65,000 to 90,000 clones in the sample, 87% were seen once. The input for sequencing was peripheral blood, taken 28 days after the second AZD1222 dose. Receptor source: an adult who received the AZD1222 COVID-19 vaccine.

V is TRBV7-3 and J is TRBJ1-6, with D possibly matching TRBD1 (5 bases). The CDR3 extends over 14 amino acids. V was cut by 5 bases and J by 7 bases, with 12 bases left in between. The V gene's germline CDR1 is SGHTA and CDR2 FQGTGA. This CDR3 reads CASSLGRRNSPLHF. CDR3 DNA sequence: TGTGCCAGCAGCCTGGGACGGCGAAATTCACCCCTCCACTTT. Variable domain in full (rest from reference TRBV7-3 and TRBJ1-6): GAGVSQTPSNKVTEKGKYVELRCDPISGHTALYWYRQSLGQGPEFLIYFQGTGAADDSGLPNDRFFAVRPEGSVSTLKIQRTERGDSAVYLCASSLGRRNSPLHFGNGTRLTVT.

This clone was detected only once. The chain joins TRBV2 to TRBJ2-2; 8 nucleotides match TRBD1. The CDR3 loop spans 14 amino acids. Germline trimming cut 8 bases from V and 8 bases from J; bases unmatched to any gene: 10. Germline V CDR1 and CDR2: SNHLY, FYNNEI. Written as DNA, the CDR3 is TGTGCCAGCGGGCGGGACAGGACGGGTGGGGAGCTGTTTTTT. As protein: CASGRDRTGGELFF.

V and J are TRBV7-9 and TRBJ1-2; D is ambiguous. V was trimmed by 5 bases and J by 6 bases, leaving 10 bases between them. Germline loops: CDR1 SEHNR, CDR2 FQNEAQ (reference sequence). There are 12 residues in the CDR3. The CDR3 region is CASSHDLNGYTF. The CDR3 DNA reads TGTGCCAGCAGCCACGACCTAAATGGCTACACCTTC.

This rearrangement joins TRBV19 to TRBJ2-5; tentatively, D is TRBD1 (5 bases). Trimming stripped 10 bases from V and 2 bases from J, with 11 bases between. In germline, CDR1 is LNHDA, CDR2 SQIVND (reference sequence). This CDR3 is 12 amino acids long. The CDR3 is CATLDRQETQYF. CDR3 nucleotides: TGTGCCACCCTCGACAGACAAGAGACCCAGTACTTC.

This clone was seen only once. The chain recombines TRBV7-3 with TRBJ2-1; TRBD2 agrees at 8 bases. This CDR3 spans 15 amino acids. Germline V gene lookup returns CDR1 SGHTA and CDR2 FQGTGA. Trimming at V came to 7 bases and at J to 4 bases, leaving 9 bases not matched to a gene. CDR3 region: CASTLSAGGYNEQFF. Here the CDR3 DNA reads TGTGCCAGCACCCTCTCGGCGGGAGGATACAATGAGCAGTTCTTC.

As DNA, the CDR3 is TGTGCCATCAGTGAGTCGTCCAGCAATCAGCCCCAGCATTTT. Protein sequence: CAISESSSNQPQHF. V and J are TRBV10-3 and TRBJ1-5; D gene ambiguous. Trimming took 0 bases from V and 1 from J, leaving 4 bases between them. The CDR3 totals 14 residues. Per germline, CDR1 ENHRY and CDR2 SYGVKD.

J is TRBJ1-5 and V is TRBV5-1; D call uncertain. V was clipped by 0 bases and J by 5 bases, with 9 bases between them. The CDR3 spans 14 residues. Germline CDR1 and CDR2: SGHRS and YFSETQ. This CDR3 reads CASSLGGRDQPQHF. The DNA for the CDR3 is TGCGCCAGCAGCTTGGGTGGACGGGATCAGCCCCAGCATTTT.

The chain joins TRBV30 to TRBJ1-5; D gene ambiguous. The CDR3 is 13 amino acids. Trimming left V 0 bases short and J 5 bases short, with 8 bases between. Per the germline V gene, CDR1 is GTSNPN and CDR2 is SVGIG (reference sequence). Here the CDR3 DNA reads TGTGCCTGGAGTGTAGACGCAGATCAGCCCCAGCATTTT. Its protein product is CAWSVDADQPQHF. Combining the CDR3 with reference TRBV30 and TRBJ1-5 gives the whole variable domain SQTIHQWPATLVQPVGSPLSLECTVEGTSNPNLYWYRQAAGRGLQLLFYSVGIGQISSEVPQNLSASRPQDRQFILSSKKLLLSDSGFYLCAWSVDADQPQHFGDGTRLSIL.

The chain couples TRBV7-9 to TRBJ1-3; D unclear. This CDR3 contains 18 residues. Trimming removed 5 bases at V and 0 bases at J, with 20 bases between. Germline lookup yields CDR1 SEHNR and CDR2 FQNEAQ (reference sequence). CDR3 coding DNA: TGTGCCAGCAGCCCCTCCGGGGATTCGTTCTCCTCTGGAAACACCATATATTTT. This codes for CASSPSGDSFSSGNTIYF. Filled out from reference TRBV7-9 and TRBJ1-3, the complete variable domain reads DTGVSQNPRHKITKRGQNVTFRCDPISEHNRLYWYRQTLGQGPEFLTYFQNEAQLEKSRLLSDRFSAERPKGSFSTLEIQRTEQGDSAMYLCASSPSGDSFSSGNTIYFGEGSWLTVV.

The chain recombines TRBV19 with TRBJ1-6; 10 bases match TRBD1. Unmatched junction bases numbered 1, after V lost 3 bases and J lost 8 bases. The length of the CDR3 is 14 residues. Per germline, CDR1 LNHDA and CDR2 SQIVND (reference sequence). Here the CDR3 reads CASSIGTGDSPLHF. The CDR3 DNA sequence: TGTGCCAGTAGTATCGGGACAGGGGATTCACCCCTCCACTTT.

V gene TRBV24-1 combines with J gene TRBJ2-1; TRBD2 aligns across 13 bases. The trim removed 6 bases at V and 6 bases at J, leaving 7 bases unmatched. The CDR3 runs to 16 residues. Germline CDR1 KGHDR, CDR2 SFDVKD. CDR3 DNA: TGTGCCACCAGTAGTTCATGGACTAGCGGGAGCAATGAGCAGTTCTTC. This encodes CATSSSWTSGSNEQFF.

The chain carries TRBV6-5 and TRBJ1-5; the match to TRBD1 covers 11 bases. Trimming took 5 bases from V and 7 from J; bases not matched to a gene: 7. Germline V gene data show CDR1 as MNHEY and CDR2 as SVGAGI. The CDR3 sequence is 15 residues long. As DNA, the CDR3 is TGTGCCAGCAGTAACGGACAGGGGGCCTGGCAGCCCCAGCATTTT. It translates to CASSNGQGAWQPQHF.